This passage covers 14 T cell receptor beta chains from one sample sequenced in a study of T cell repertoires in cytomegalovirus infection. TCRdb reanalysed the reads using MiXCR and keeps one entry per CDR3 protein. The repertoire holds 180,000 or so distinct CDR3 sequences, with approximately 18% as singletons. Sequenced material: CD8+ T cells from PBMCs. All receptors derive from a human donor in good health (CMV status not recorded). Some clones in this sample may be carry-over from other donors' samples.

The rearrangement uses TRBV7-9 and TRBJ1-1; TRBD1 is a possible D gene (6 bases). Trimming cost V 6 bases and J 7 bases, with 18 bases left between them. CDR1 SEHNR and CDR2 FQNEAQ come from the germline V gene (reference sequence). The CDR3 has 14 residues. The CDR3 region is CASSFPGANLEAFF. The CDR3 coding sequence is TGTGCCAGCAGTTTCCCAGGGGCCAACCTTGAAGCTTTCTTT. The full variable domain, in which reference TRBV7-9 and TRBJ1-1 provide the parts outside the CDR3, is DTGVSQNPRHKITKRGQNVTFRCDPISEHNRLYWYRQTLGQGPEFLTYFQNEAQLEKSRLLSDRFSAERPKGSFSTLEIQRTEQGDSAMYLCASSFPGANLEAFFGQGTRLTVV.

This sequence joins TRBV6-2 or TRBV6-3 and TRBJ2-1, with 9 bases aligning to TRBD2. Trimming cost V 3 bases and J 2 bases; bases outside gene matches: 11. Germline CDR1 reads MNHEY; CDR2 reads SVGEGT. The CDR3 extends over 18 amino acids. The CDR3 here is CASSYLRWSGGTYNEQFF. The CDR3, as DNA: TGTGCCAGCAGTTATCTTAGGTGGAGCGGGGGGACCTACAATGAGCAGTTCTTC.

The chain employs TRBV9 and TRBJ1-6, with D perhaps TRBD1 (5 bases). The CDR3 spans 14 residues. Germline CDR1 SGDLS, CDR2 YYNGEE. Trimming took off 6 bases at V and 4 bases at J, with 11 bases between the two ends. The CDR3 is CASTQGSYNSPLHF. The CDR3 DNA reads as TGTGCCAGCACTCAGGGAAGTTATAATTCACCCCTCCACTTT.

The chain joins TRBV15 to TRBJ2-7; 14 bases are shared with TRBD2. Germline assignment: CDR1 LNHNV and CDR2 YYDKDF (reference sequence). After removal of 4 bases from V and 0 bases from J, the junction contained 5 bases not matched to a gene. CDR3 length equals 17 residues. CDR3 region: CATSKGLAGAFSYEQYF. The DNA for the CDR3 is TGTGCCACCAGCAAGGGACTAGCGGGGGCCTTCTCCTACGAGCAGTACTTC.

V gene TRBV28 combines with J gene TRBJ1-5; D unclear. V gave up 4 bases and J gave up 1 base, with 14 bases separating them. CDR3 length: 16 residues. Germline V gene lookup returns CDR1 MDHEN and CDR2 SYDVKM. The CDR3 sequence is CASSSRTLNSNQPQHF. CDR3 DNA sequence: TGTGCCAGCAGTTCCCGGACCCTCAACAGCAATCAGCCCCAGCATTTT.

The table lists this clonotype with many counts. V usage is TRBV7-2 and J usage is TRBJ1-2; D is possibly TRBD1 (5 bases). Germline V gene lookup returns CDR1 SGHTA and CDR2 FQGNSA. This CDR3 contains 13 residues. The V gene lost 7 bases and the J gene lost 6 bases, with 15 bases spanning the gap. This chain's CDR3 is CASTWQGYDGYTF. The CDR3 bases are TGTGCCAGCACCTGGCAGGGTTACGATGGCTACACCTTC.

The CDR3 reads CSVRDRENYGYTF. For the CDR3, the DNA is TGCAGCGTACGGGACAGGGAGAACTATGGCTACACCTTC. The V gene is TRBV29-1, the J gene TRBJ1-2; 9 positions match TRBD1. Germline V gene sequence: CDR1 SQVTM, CDR2 ANQGSEA. V was pared by 6 bases and J by 2 bases, with 4 bases of the junction left unmatched. The CDR3 covers 13 residues.

A few counts support this clonotype. CDR3 nucleotide sequence: TGCAGTGCTAGAGATTCAGCCCAGGGGAGGCCCACTGAAGCTTTCTTT. This gives the protein CSARDSAQGRPTEAFF. This sequence joins TRBV20-1 and TRBJ1-1; possibly TRBD1 for D (6 bases). Trimming left V 0 bases short and J 4 bases short, with 18 bases between. Germline V gene sequence: CDR1 DFQATT, CDR2 SNEGSKA (reference sequence). This CDR3 comprises 16 residues.

This clonotype turned up a few times. The chain uses TRBV6-6 and TRBJ2-5; D could derive from TRBD1 or TRBD2 (5 bases each). The germline gives CDR1 MNHNY, CDR2 SVGAGI (reference sequence). CDR3 length equals 17 residues. V was pared by 2 bases and J by 0 bases, with 16 bases between. The DNA for the CDR3 is TGTGCCAGCAGTTACCCGAGGATGAGGGGCGACCAAGAGACCCAGTACTTC. Translating it yields CASSYPRMRGDQETQYF.

The chain joins TRBV27 to TRBJ1-5; 9 nucleotides match TRBD1. There are 15 residues in the CDR3. CDR1 and CDR2 from the germline V gene are MNHEY and SMNVEV (reference sequence). Trimming cost V 5 bases and J 3 bases; bases outside gene matches: 5. CDR3 DNA: TGTGCCAGCAGTCCCCGGGACAGGGCCAATCAGCCCCAGCATTTT. Amino acids: CASSPRDRANQPQHF.

The genes are TRBV19 and TRBJ1-2; D possibly corresponds to TRBD1 (5 bases). This CDR3 region has 15 residues. V dropped 6 bases and J dropped 3 bases, with 17 bases sitting between them. The V gene's germline CDR1 is LNHDA and CDR2 SQIVND (reference sequence). CDR3 sequence: CASRTVRNLDYGYTF. As DNA, the CDR3 is TGTGCCAGTAGGACAGTTAGGAACCTAGACTATGGCTACACCTTC.

The chain joins TRBV6-6 to TRBJ2-1; possibly TRBD1 for D (5 bases). The V gene's germline CDR1 is MNHNY and CDR2 SVGAGI (reference sequence). This CDR3 contains 18 residues. V lost 2 bases and J lost 4, with 21 bases in between. The CDR3 region has the DNA TGTGCCAGCAGTTACCTCCCCCAGGGCTCGTACGAATACAATGAGCAGTTCTTC. It is translated as CASSYLPQGSYEYNEQFF.

J is TRBJ1-2 and V is TRBV29-1; 7 bases agree with TRBD1. Germline V gene sequence: CDR1 SQVTM, CDR2 ANQGSEA. This CDR3 is built from 13 residues. The junction had 8 bases not matched to a gene; V was cut back by 6 bases and J by 4 bases. The DNA for the CDR3 is TGCAGCGTGGTCTGGGGACAGTTCTATGGCTACACCTTC. This encodes CSVVWGQFYGYTF.

The chain recombines TRBV25-1 with TRBJ1-1; D is unclear. CDR1 and CDR2 (germline): MGHDK, SYGVNS. There are 12 residues in the CDR3. Deletions cut 7 bases from V and 3 bases from J, with 9 bases between. The CDR3 reads CASKYGDTEAFF. The CDR3 DNA reads TGTGCCAGCAAGTACGGGGACACTGAAGCTTTCTTT.